Described below is a single T cell receptor beta chain sequence and its context. Its matching antigen is unknown. The data were taken from a study of OX40 agonist ivuxolimab in advanced cancers. General observations from the study: Expanded clones were, on average, more numerous in CD8+ T cells than in CD4+. By week 6 at 0.1 to 3.0 mg/kg, blood CD4+ and CD8+ T cells had expanded clonally.

The table came from immunoSEQ multiplex PCR; TCRdb's copy has only in-frame clones and leaves some out. Among 45,000 or so clones listed, around 83% were seen once. The CDR3 is made up of 13 amino acids. From germline, CDR1 is SQVTM and CDR2 ANQGSEA. V lost 5 bases and J lost 8, with 13 bases in between. The TCR comes from an adult with an advanced solid tumor such as melanoma, head and neck, liver or kidney cancer. Specimen: CD4+ or CD8+ T cells sorted from blood, collected in a trial of the OX40 agonist ivuxolimab. V gene TRBV29-1 combines with J gene TRBJ1-6, with no clear D. This CDR3 is CSVLQDMHSPLHF. CDR3 nucleotide sequence: TGCAGCGTTCTACAAGATATGCATTCACCCCTCCACTTT. Full variable domain (outside the CDR3, taken from reference TRBV29-1 and TRBJ1-6): SAVISQKPSRDICQRGTSLTIQCQVDSQVTMMFWYRQQPGQSLTLIATANQGSEATYESGFVIDKFPISRPNLTFSTLTVSNMSPEDSSIYLCSVLQDMHSPLHFGNGTRLTVT.